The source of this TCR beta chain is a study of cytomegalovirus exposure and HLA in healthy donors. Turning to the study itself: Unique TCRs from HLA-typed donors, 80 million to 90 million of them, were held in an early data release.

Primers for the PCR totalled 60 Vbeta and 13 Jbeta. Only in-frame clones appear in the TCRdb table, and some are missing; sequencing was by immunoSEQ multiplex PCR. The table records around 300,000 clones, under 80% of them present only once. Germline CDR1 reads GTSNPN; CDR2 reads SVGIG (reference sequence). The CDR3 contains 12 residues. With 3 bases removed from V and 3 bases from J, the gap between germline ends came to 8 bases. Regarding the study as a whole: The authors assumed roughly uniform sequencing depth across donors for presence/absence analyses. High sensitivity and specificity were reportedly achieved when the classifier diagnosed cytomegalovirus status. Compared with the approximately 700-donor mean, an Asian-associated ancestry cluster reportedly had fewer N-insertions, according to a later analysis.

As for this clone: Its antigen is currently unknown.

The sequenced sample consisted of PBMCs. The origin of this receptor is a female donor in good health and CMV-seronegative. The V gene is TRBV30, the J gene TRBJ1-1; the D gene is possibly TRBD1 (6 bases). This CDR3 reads CAWSAGDTEAFF. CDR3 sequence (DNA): TGTGCCTGGAGCGCAGGGGACACTGAAGCTTTCTTT.